The TCR beta chain under discussion was sequenced for a study of blood T cell repertoires in COVID-19. The overall study: From the United States, Italy and Spain came samples of acute and convalescent COVID-19. T cells, B-cell-depleted T cells, or PBMCs supplied cDNA or gDNA.

Generated by immunoSEQ multiplex PCR, the TCRdb table keeps only in-frame clones and is missing some. The repertoire holds 95,000 to 100,000 clones, with about 92% as singletons. The source of this sequence is a man in his fifties with active COVID-19. The sequencing input was peripheral blood.

CDR3 DNA sequence: TGTGCCAGCAGCTCACACGGGGGCACAGATACGCAGTATTTT. Encoded protein: CASSSHGGTDTQYF. The V gene is TRBV7-9, the J gene TRBJ2-3; tentative D call: TRBD2 (5 bases). This CDR3 has 14 residues. Trimming removed 4 bases at V and 1 base at J, with 9 bases between. Germline CDR1 and CDR2: SEHNR and FQNEAQ (reference sequence).